The rows below give T cell receptor beta chains drawn from one sample of a study of blood T cell dynamics during melanoma immunotherapy. Clones were read by immunoSEQ multiplex PCR, and TCRdb kept only the in-frame ones, dropping some. The sample yields roughly 25,000 clones, around 85% seen once. Sample: blood, taken from a patient treated with checkpoint blockade. These receptors were collected from a human donor with melanoma. The CDR3 runs from the conserved cysteine through the conserved F or W. A D gene is named only where the DNA matches it firmly. Rows give clone size only sometimes, using once, few, many, or a class for an expanded clone.

>NA|TRBJ2-7|TRBV7-6|TRBD1
CASSSSQGVWYEQYF
TGTGCCAGCAGCAGTTCGCAGGGGGTTTGGTACGAGCAGTACTTC
>NA|TRBJ1-5|TRBV5-6|TRBD1
CASQGQGAMSNQPQHF
TGTGCCAGCCAAGGACAGGGGGCAATGAGCAATCAGCCCCAGCATTTT
>NA|TRBJ2-2|TRBV13|NA
CASSFQGGELFF
TGTGCCAGCAGCTTCCAGGGCGGGGAGCTGTTTTTT
>NA|TRBJ1-5|TRBV2|NA
CASKVDIFSNQPQHF
TGTGCCAGCAAGGTAGACATTTTTAGCAATCAGCCCCAGCATTTT
>NA|TRBJ1-2|TRBV5-5|TRBD1
CASSPAGTGSGYTF
TGTGCCAGCAGCCCAGCCGGGACAGGATCTGGCTACACCTTC
>NA|TRBJ1-1|TRBV7-2|TRBD1
CASSRGRTGGWAEAFF
TGTGCCAGCAGCCGGGGTCGGACAGGGGGATGGGCTGAAGCTTTCTTT
>NA|TRBJ2-5|TRBV28|NA
CASRERLQETQYF
TGTGCCAGCAGGGAGCGTCTACAAGAGACCCAGTACTTC
>NA|TRBJ2-7|TRBV19|TRBD2
CASSLSGSSHGEQYF
TGTGCCAGTAGCCTTAGCGGGAGCAGCCACGGCGAGCAGTACTTC
>once|TRBJ2-7|TRBV18|NA
CASSPLLAQHYEQYF
TGTGCCAGCTCACCGTTGCTAGCTCAACACTACGAGCAGTACTTC
>NA|TRBJ2-1|TRBV19|TRBD2
CASTGLALNEQFF
TGTGCCAGTACGGGACTAGCTCTCAATGAGCAGTTCTTC
>once|TRBJ1-1|TRBV7-6|NA
CASSLNGGNTEAFF
TGTGCCAGCAGCTTAAATGGGGGAAACACTGAAGCTTTCTTT
>NA|TRBJ2-2|TRBV9|NA
CASSVARMGLQNTGELFF
TGTGCCAGCAGCGTAGCCCGGATGGGACTCCAGAACACCGGGGAGCTGTTTTTT
>NA|TRBJ2-5|TRBV9|NA
CASSVEEGARQYF
TGTGCCAGCAGCGTAGAGGAAGGGGCCAGGCAGTACTTC
>NA|TRBJ2-7|TRBV11-1|NA
CASSLRFSSYEQYF
TGTGCCAGCAGCCTCCGTTTTAGCTCCTACGAGCAGTACTTC
>NA|TRBJ2-7|TRBV2|TRBD2
CASSEGTSLSEKQYF
TGTGCCAGCAGTGAAGGGACTAGCTTGTCGGAAAAGCAGTACTTC
>NA|TRBJ1-2|TRBV19|NA
CASRPRDTEGDYTF
TGTGCCAGTAGGCCCCGGGACACCGAGGGGGACTACACCTTC
>NA|TRBJ1-2|TRBV27|NA
CASSSGGRGYTF
TGTGCCAGCAGTTCCGGGGGCCGGGGCTACACCTTC
>NA|TRBJ2-4|TRBV28|NA
CASSPPGTLAKNIQYF
TGTGCCAGCAGCCCGCCCGGGACCCTAGCCAAAAACATTCAGTACTTC